The T cell receptor beta chain under discussion was sequenced for a study of blood T cell repertoires in COVID-19 (dated by TCRdb to 2019 to 2021). For context, the study as a whole: Samples covering the acute and convalescent phases of COVID-19 were provided by collaborators in the United States, Italy and Spain. The repertoires were made available in a free public database intended to serve as a resource for research on the immune response to SARS-CoV-2. Where available, HLA class I and class II types were obtained from metadata supplied by the sample provider rather than from assay-based typing. Nearly every sample came with metadata listing a de-identified subject ID, COVID-19 status, age in years and sex. The material from the prospective study consisted of cDNA or gDNA derived from T cells, B-cell-depleted T cells, or PBMCs. Samples were obtained from the ongoing ImmuneRACE study (first 160 participants) and from some 1,200 subjects provided by 6 global collaborators. Deeply sampled blood TCRbeta repertoires from subjects exposed to, actively infected with, or recovered from COVID-19 were included in the dataset. Overall results and qualifications from the work: How much clinical and demographic metadata was included differed by source and by participant, and the metadata was provided uncurated.

From the germline V gene, CDR1 is LGHNA and CDR2 is YNFKEQ. V is clipped by 3 bases and J by 2 bases, and the sequence between their germline boundaries is 15 bases long. From its cysteine to its phenylalanine, the CDR3 spans 16 amino acids. This entry keeps only the CDR3 DNA: 48 bases, framed from base 1. Comment on this clone: Its antigen target is currently unknown. Base qualities are not provided; no much larger clone lies one nucleotide away.

One collaborating source in Seattle enrolled patients while the patients were actively infected and followed the patients over time throughout the course of disease. Whole blood was collected in K2EDTA tubes by collaborating institutions according to the institutions' own protocols. For TCRbeta analysis, collaborators shipped samples in one of three forms: frozen whole blood, isolated PBMCs, or DNA extracted from either of those sample types. The immunoSEQ Assay, a bias-controlled multiplex PCR, was used to amplify TCRbeta CDR3 regions from genomic DNA. From the authors' description of their analysis: The number of nucleated cells in each sample was estimated from the amplification of reference gene primers within the assay. To quantify the absolute abundance of each unique TCRbeta CDR3 rearrangement, sequence reads were collapsed and filtered. For each sample, productive Simpson clonality was calculated by taking the square root of Simpson's diversity index across productive rearrangements. Here the immuneACCESS table is served through TCRdb, limited to in-frame sequences with V and J called. Missing clones are a known gap in these copies; in checked studies unresolved V genes cover under half, and the rest lacks a known reason. For V, J and clone size, that table is used; D and trimming come from the DNA. The sample has 250,000 or so clones on record, 90% of them singletons. The top ten hold under 2.5% of the sample.

The rearranged chain carries TRBV4-2 and TRBJ2-3; perhaps TRBD2 is the D gene, with 6 bases matching. The TCR originated in a woman aged 55-70 years with COVID-19, enrolled during active disease. The sequenced material came from peripheral blood. The DNA reads as follows: TGTGCCAGCAGCCAGGGCTCCGGGACTTACACAGATACGCAGTATTTT. Translated, it gives CASSQGSGTYTDTQYF.